What follows are 7 T cell receptor beta chains derived from one specimen sequenced in a study of CD8 T cells in Susac syndrome. An input of roughly 0.45 to 1 ug of RNA was subjected to reverse transcription using random hexamers. TCRdb re-derived calls from the immunoSEQ multiplex PCR reads in MiXCR, one entry per CDR3 protein. Here the sample spans about 82,000 distinct CDR3 sequences, 95% to 96% being singletons. Specimen: CD8+ T cells from PBMCs. The source is a human donor with Susac syndrome.

The genes are TRBV12-3 or TRBV12-4 and TRBJ2-5; 7 nucleotides line up with TRBD1. V gave up 7 bases and J gave up 6 bases; unmatched junction bases: 11. The CDR3 totals 14 residues. This chain's CDR3 is CASTETGWGQTQYF. In nucleotides, the CDR3 is TGTGCCAGCACCGAGACAGGGTGGGGGCAGACCCAGTACTTC.

This clonotype was recorded only once. This rearrangement joins TRBV24-1 to TRBJ1-6; 7 nucleotides align to TRBD1. The V gene's germline CDR1 is KGHDR and CDR2 SFDVKD. Losses at the gene ends were 12 bases for V and 7 bases for J; bases not matched to a gene: 8. The CDR3 is made up of 13 amino acids. In nucleotides, the CDR3 is TGTGCCGCGCGGACAGGCGGGAATTCACCCCTCCACTTT. This translates into CAARTGGNSPLHF.

The chain recombines TRBV27 with TRBJ1-1, with 10 bases lining up with TRBD1. The V segment lost 5 bases and the J segment 1 base; nucleotides outside the gene matches: 7. There are 16 residues in the CDR3. In germline, CDR1 is MNHEY, CDR2 SMNVEV (reference sequence). CDR3: CASSLPRDRGNTEAFF. The CDR3 nucleotides are TGTGCCAGCAGTCTCCCCCGGGACAGGGGGAACACTGAAGCTTTCTTT.

This chain connects TRBV6-1 to TRBJ2-5, with D possibly matching TRBD2 (6 bases). Trimming left V 11 bases short and J 4 bases short, with 14 bases between. The CDR3 has 12 amino acids. The germline V gene encodes CDR1 MNHNS and CDR2 SASEGT. CDR3 in amino acids: CALHGGGETQYF. The DNA of the CDR3 is TGTGCCCTCCATGGGGGAGGAGAGACCCAGTACTTC.

The chain is built from TRBV6-5 and TRBJ2-5; D may correspond to TRBD1 or TRBD2 (6 bases each). Germline assignment: CDR1 MNHEY and CDR2 SVGAGI. The CDR3 length is 15 residues. The V and J ends lost 8 bases and 4 bases respectively, with 20 bases between them. The chain's CDR3 is CASSDLRGGGETQYF. The DNA of the CDR3 is TGTGCCAGCTCAGATCTCCGAGGAGGGGGAGAGACCCAGTACTTC.

The chain combines TRBV7-9 with TRBJ1-2; D not resolved. Germline loops: CDR1 SEHNR, CDR2 FQNEAQ (reference sequence). V was pared by 0 bases and J by 3 bases, with 11 bases between. The CDR3 runs 15 residues. The CDR3 sequence: CASSLANIEDYGYTF. DNA for the CDR3: TGTGCCAGCAGCTTAGCGAACATTGAGGACTATGGCTACACCTTC.

The rearrangement joins TRBV5-1 to TRBJ2-6; D is undetermined. V was cut by 3 bases and J by 0 bases, with 13 bases left in between. Germline V gene data show CDR1 as SGHRS and CDR2 as YFSETQ. This CDR3 has 17 amino acids. As DNA, the CDR3 is TGCGCCAGCAGCTCCGGGCCCTTCGACTCTGGGGCCAACGTCCTGACTTTC. This encodes CASSSGPFDSGANVLTF.